Shown below are 31 T cell receptor beta chains from a single sample sequenced in a study of cytomegalovirus exposure and HLA in healthy donors. Primers for the PCR totalled 60 Vbeta and 13 Jbeta. The assay was immunoSEQ multiplex PCR, and TCRdb's table has in-frame clones only and misses some. The table records 150,000 to 200,000 clones, roughly 80% of them present only once. The material sequenced was PBMCs. Receptor source: a woman aged 18-29 years in good health and CMV-seronegative.

The chain combines TRBV28 with TRBJ1-3; D possibly corresponds to TRBD1 (6 bases). Trimming shortened V by 6 bases and J by 2 bases, and 11 bases separated the two germline ends. Germline CDR1 and CDR2: MDHEN and SYDVKM. The CDR3 consists of 14 residues. DNA for the CDR3: TGTGCCAGCAGCAATGGACAGACTGGAAACACCATATATTTT. This translates into CASSNGQTGNTIYF.

The V and J genes are TRBV7-2 and TRBJ2-7, with 10 bases matching TRBD2. Trimming took 4 bases from V and 2 from J; bases not matched to a gene: 5. The CDR3 length is 15 residues. Per the germline V gene, CDR1 is SGHTA and CDR2 is FQGNSA. CDR3 amino acids: CASSSGLAATYEQYF. The CDR3 bases are TGTGCCAGCAGCTCAGGACTAGCGGCAACCTACGAGCAGTACTTC.

This chain connects TRBV28 to TRBJ1-3, with D tentatively TRBD1 (5 bases). The CDR3 length is 15 residues. V lost 5 bases and J lost 0, with 11 bases in between. CDR1 MDHEN and CDR2 SYDVKM come from the germline V gene. CDR3 nucleotide sequence: TGTGCCAGCAGTCCAAAAGGGGTCTCTGGAAACACCATATATTTT. The encoded protein is CASSPKGVSGNTIYF.

The chain has TRBV9 and TRBJ2-1; 8 bases map to TRBD2. The ends lost 0 bases at V and 6 bases at J; junction bases unmatched: 5. Germline V gives CDR1 SGDLS, CDR2 YYNGEE. CDR3 size: 15 residues. As DNA, the CDR3 is TGTGCCAGCAGCGTAGACGGGAGGGCTTCCAATGAGCAGTTCTTC. Translated, it gives CASSVDGRASNEQFF.

V and J are TRBV10-3 and TRBJ1-1, with 7 bases lining up with TRBD1. The CDR3 loop spans 14 amino acids. V shed 2 bases, J shed 9 bases, and the junction held 9 bases outside the gene matches. Germline V gene data show CDR1 as ENHRY and CDR2 as SYGVKD. The CDR3 is CAISEGGGQTKAFF. The CDR3 nucleotides read TGTGCCATCAGTGAGGGTGGGGGACAGACAAAAGCTTTCTTT.

The count of this clone is one. The chain couples TRBV2 to TRBJ2-2; TRBD2 aligns across 9 bases. Trimming removed 0 bases from V and 3 bases from J; junction bases left unmatched: 11. The germline V gene encodes CDR1 SNHLY and CDR2 FYNNEI. The CDR3 sequence is 19 residues long. This CDR3 reads CASSEAGGLAVRDTGELFF. The CDR3 DNA sequence: TGTGCCAGCAGTGAAGCGGGGGGACTAGCTGTACGTGACACCGGGGAGCTGTTTTTT.

The rearrangement links TRBV4-3 to TRBJ2-1, with 9 bases that match TRBD2. With 1 base clipped from V and 4 bases from J, the junction kept 5 bases outside the gene matches. The CDR3 consists of 16 residues. Germline CDR1 and CDR2: LGHNA and YSLEER. The CDR3 spells CASSQGRLAEYNEQFF. The DNA for the CDR3 is TGCGCCAGCAGCCAAGGCCGACTAGCGGAATACAATGAGCAGTTCTTC.

The chain is built from TRBV25-1 and TRBJ1-2; TRBD1 agrees at 11 bases. This CDR3 is built from 14 residues. Germline lookup yields CDR1 MGHDK and CDR2 SYGVNS. V lost 3 bases, J lost 3 bases, and 0 bases stayed unmatched. CDR3 loop: CASSEGQGDYGYTF. The DNA of the CDR3 is TGTGCCAGCAGTGAGGGACAGGGGGACTATGGCTACACCTTC.

This clone has more than one count but fewer than ten. The chain links TRBV18 to TRBJ1-2; no definite D call. CDR1 is KGHSH, CDR2 LQKENI, per germline. V was clipped by 2 bases and J by 3 bases, with 13 bases between them. This CDR3 is built from 15 residues. The CDR3 spells CASSPAYSGDYGYTF. The CDR3 bases are TGTGCCAGCTCACCAGCGTATTCGGGTGACTATGGCTACACCTTC.

The V call is TRBV29-1, the J call TRBJ2-2; D is unresolved. Germline CDR1 SQVTM, CDR2 ANQGSEA. Trimming stripped 5 bases from V and 1 base from J, with 2 bases between. The CDR3 extends over 11 amino acids. The DNA for the CDR3 is TGCAGCGTTCAGAACACCGGGGAGCTGTTTTTT. This codes for CSVQNTGELFF.

The CDR3: CASSPESTSGRRGDTQYF. The CDR3 nucleotides are TGTGCCAGCAGCCCCGAATCGACTAGCGGGAGAAGGGGGGATACGCAGTATTTT. The J gene is TRBJ2-3, the V gene TRBV13; TRBD2 matches at 12 bases. The trim removed 5 bases at V and 6 bases at J, leaving 15 bases unmatched. The CDR3 runs 18 residues. The germline gives CDR1 PRHDT, CDR2 FYEKMQ (reference sequence).

The V and J genes are TRBV2 and TRBJ1-1; 11 bases are shared with TRBD1. V trimming: 6 bases; J trimming: 0 bases; junction bases outside the gene matches: 12. This CDR3 contains 18 residues. CDR1 SNHLY and CDR2 FYNNEI come from the germline V gene. In DNA form, the CDR3 reads TGTGCCAGCAGCTACCAGGGACAGGGGGTGATCATGAACACTGAAGCTTTCTTT. It encodes CASSYQGQGVIMNTEAFF.

The gene calls are TRBV7-9 and TRBJ2-5; TRBD2 aligns across 7 bases. Germline CDR1 is SEHNR and CDR2 is FQNEAQ (reference sequence). V dropped 5 bases and J dropped 2; count of bases not matched to a gene: 8. This CDR3 comprises 15 residues. CDR3 sequence: CASSPRDYRQETQYF. Here the CDR3 DNA reads TGTGCCAGCAGCCCCCGGGACTATCGGCAAGAGACCCAGTACTTC. The full variable domain, completed using reference TRBV7-9 and TRBJ2-5, is DTGVSQNPRHKITKRGQNVTFRCDPISEHNRLYWYRQTLGQGPEFLTYFQNEAQLEKSRLLSDRFSAERPKGSFSTLEIQRTEQGDSAMYLCASSPRDYRQETQYFGPGTRLLVL.

The chain links TRBV27 to TRBJ1-6; 7 bases line up with TRBD1. CDR3 length equals 17 residues. Losses at the gene ends were 6 bases for V and 0 bases for J; bases not matched to a gene: 8. Germline V CDR1 and CDR2: MNHEY, SMNVEV (reference sequence). CDR3 loop: CASRATGLSSYNSPLHF. In DNA, the CDR3 is TGTGCCAGCAGGGCGACAGGGTTAAGCTCCTATAATTCACCCCTCCACTTT.

The J gene is TRBJ2-5, the V gene TRBV11-3; 12 bases line up with TRBD2. Germline-derived CDR1 and CDR2 are SGHNT and YENEEA. CDR3 length: 15 amino acids. The trim removed 5 bases at V and 7 bases at J, leaving 8 bases unmatched. CDR3 residues: CASSLAGGLMGTQYF. In DNA, the CDR3 is TGTGCCAGCAGCCTAGCGGGGGGGCTGATGGGGACCCAGTACTTC.

Details on this clone: This sample also contains other DNA sequences that code for the same CDR3. J is TRBJ2-7 and V is TRBV18, with TRBD1 as a possible D gene (6 bases). The V end was cut by 3 bases, the J end by 6 bases, with 12 bases between. Germline lookup yields CDR1 KGHSH and CDR2 LQKENI. The CDR3 is 13 amino acids. CDR3 DNA sequence: TGTGCCAGCTCACCGGTGGGGGCGAGCGAGCAGTACTTC. Its protein product is CASSPVGASEQYF. Drawing the rest from reference TRBV18 and TRBJ2-7, the complete variable domain is NAGVMQNPRHLVRRRGQEARLRCSPMKGHSHVYWYRQLPEEGLKFMVYLQKENIIDESGMPKERFSAEFPKEGPSILRIQQVVRGDSAAYFCASSPVGASEQYFGPGTRLTVT.

The J gene is TRBJ2-2, the V gene TRBV29-1; 9 bases line up with TRBD1. Germline CDR1 SQVTM, CDR2 ANQGSEA. The CDR3 length is 13 residues. The J segment lost 4 bases and the V segment lost 7 bases, leaving 4 bases of the junction unmatched. The CDR3 DNA sequence: TGCAGCGCGCGACAGGGGGGCACCGGGGAGCTGTTTTTT. Translated: CSARQGGTGELFF.

The chain carries TRBV11-2 and TRBJ1-2; 10 positions match TRBD1. Trimming cost V 5 bases and J 6 bases; bases outside gene matches: 9. The CDR3 has 15 residues. Germline-derived CDR1 and CDR2 are SGHAT and FQNNGV. The CDR3 DNA reads TGTGCCAGCAGCCGTGGGACAGGGGCTTCCCATGGCTACACCTTC. This gives the protein CASSRGTGASHGYTF.

The J gene is TRBJ2-5, the V gene TRBV6-6, with 11 bases matching TRBD2. The V and J ends lost 2 bases and 5 bases, in that order; junction bases with no gene match: 7. The CDR3 loop spans 16 amino acids. The germline CDR1 and CDR2 sequences are MNHNY and SVGAGI (reference sequence). CDR3 loop: CASSYPLTSGGETQYF. The CDR3 DNA follows: TGTGCCAGCAGTTACCCCCTTACTAGCGGGGGTGAGACCCAGTACTTC.

This clone was observed a handful of times. V and J are TRBV9 and TRBJ1-1, with TRBD1 identical over 12 bases. CDR1 is SGDLS, CDR2 YYNGEE, per germline. Trimming at V came to 4 bases and at J to 9 bases, leaving 10 bases not matched to a gene. The CDR3 runs 15 residues. The CDR3 DNA reads as TGTGCCAGCAGCCCGGGGGACAGGGGGCGGGTGAAAGCTTTCTTT. It translates to CASSPGDRGRVKAFF.

V and J are TRBV6-5 and TRBJ2-3; unclear D gene. The CDR3 has 12 residues. The V gene lost 4 bases and the J gene lost 6 bases, with 8 bases spanning the gap. Germline CDR1 reads MNHEY; CDR2 reads SVGAGI. CDR3 DNA: TGTGCCAGCAGTTCCCACGCGGATACGCAGTATTTT. Protein product: CASSSHADTQYF.

This sequence joins TRBV29-1 and TRBJ2-7; D uncertain. CDR1 and CDR2 (germline): SQVTM, ANQGSEA. The CDR3 sequence is 10 residues long. Trimming left V 7 bases short and J 0 bases short, with 4 bases between. CDR3 nucleotide sequence: TGCAGCGCCCTCTCCTACGAGCAGTACTTC. This codes for CSALSYEQYF.

V gene TRBV28 combines with J gene TRBJ2-7; 9 nucleotides align to TRBD1. CDR3 length: 15 amino acids. Germline V gives CDR1 MDHEN, CDR2 SYDVKM. Unmatched junction bases numbered 14, after V lost 11 bases and J lost 3 bases. The DNA of the CDR3 is TGTGCCTCCGAGACCGGACAGGGGATATACTACGAGCAGTACTTC. Translation gives CASETGQGIYYEQYF. The whole variable domain, remainder taken from reference TRBV28 and TRBJ2-7, is DVKVTQSSRYLVKRTGEKVFLECVQDMDHENMFWYRQDPGLGLRLIYFSYDVKMKEKGDIPEGYSVSREKKERFSLILESASTNQTSMYLCASETGQGIYYEQYFGPGTRLTVT.

The chain uses TRBV6-6 and TRBJ1-2; 9 bases map to TRBD1. V lost 2 bases, J lost 2 bases, and 0 bases stayed unmatched. The germline CDR1 and CDR2 sequences are MNHNY and SVGAGI (reference sequence). The CDR3 extends over 14 amino acids. CDR3 nucleotides: TGTGCCAGCAGTTACACAGGGGGCAACTATGGCTACACCTTC. This encodes CASSYTGGNYGYTF.

Turning to this clone: Germline and junction disagree at one end, which may indicate a read error. This chain's CDR3 is CAGSTGQRMNTEAFF. CDR3 bases: TGTGCCGGCAGCACGGGACAGCGGATGAACACTGAAGCTTTCTTT. The rearrangement uses TRBV7-6 and TRBJ1-1, with TRBD1 identical over 7 bases. The V gene's germline CDR1 is SGHVS and CDR2 FNYEAQ. The CDR3 extends over 15 amino acids.

The J gene is TRBJ2-2, the V gene TRBV4-3, with unresolved D. The V end lost 0 bases, the J end lost 2 bases, and 10 bases lay between the germline ends. CDR1 is LGHNA and CDR2 is YSLEER in the germline V gene. The CDR3 spans 16 residues. CDR3 region: CASSQELTGNTGELFF. The CDR3 DNA is TGCGCCAGCAGCCAAGAACTCACGGGTAACACCGGGGAGCTGTTTTTT.

The J gene is TRBJ2-7, the V gene TRBV28; perhaps TRBD1 as D (6 bases). Trimming cost V 1 base and J 5 bases, with 15 bases left between them. The germline CDR1 and CDR2 sequences are MDHEN and SYDVKM. The CDR3 is 15 residues long. The CDR3 is CASSLSGAWTNEQYF. The CDR3 region has the DNA TGTGCCAGCAGTTTATCAGGGGCCTGGACGAACGAGCAGTACTTC.

V and J are TRBV10-2 and TRBJ1-1, with D possibly TRBD1 on 6 matching bases. Between the trimmed V and J ends, which lost 3 bases and 4 bases, there was a span of 12 bases. Germline-derived CDR1 and CDR2 are WSHSY and SAAADI. This CDR3 region has 14 residues. This CDR3 is CASSEAGVGTEAFF. CDR3 coding DNA: TGCGCCAGCAGTGAAGCAGGGGTGGGCACTGAAGCTTTCTTT.

This chain connects TRBV4-2 to TRBJ1-2, with 7 bases aligning to TRBD1. This CDR3 contains 13 residues. Germline CDR1 and CDR2: LGHNA and YNFKEQ. J lost 6 bases, V lost 6 bases, and 7 bases had no gene match. This CDR3 is CASRGDRAHGYTF. Written as DNA, the CDR3 is TGTGCCAGCAGAGGCGACAGGGCCCATGGCTACACCTTC.

The genes are TRBV4-1 and TRBJ2-4, with D perhaps TRBD2 (6 bases). CDR3 size: 16 residues. The V gene lost 0 bases and the J gene lost 0 bases, with 9 bases spanning the gap. Germline lookup yields CDR1 MGHRA and CDR2 YSYEKL. The CDR3 reads CASSQDGGLAKNIQYF. The CDR3 DNA follows: TGCGCCAGCAGCCAAGATGGGGGGTTAGCCAAAAACATTCAGTACTTC.

The rearrangement links TRBV27 to TRBJ2-2; D is unresolved. Per the germline V gene, CDR1 is MNHEY and CDR2 is SMNVEV (reference sequence). The CDR3 is 15 residues long. Trimming removed 4 bases at V and 5 bases at J, with 14 bases between. The CDR3: CASSYEGVVTGELFF. CDR3 sequence (DNA): TGTGCCAGCAGTTACGAAGGAGTTGTGACCGGGGAGCTGTTTTTT.